This T cell receptor (beta chain) was sequenced for a study of T cells in Graves' hyperthyroidism and ophthalmopathy. Study-level findings and limits: It was a median 6.5 months before onset that the model predicted ophthalmopathy. Blood samples included most of the expanded thyroid clonotypes exceeding 0.001.

This clonotype was seen at least ten times. The antigen remains unidentified. The CDR3 regions of TCR beta were amplified from RNA transcripts. Initially, a first-round RT-PCR of the TCR CDR3 employed the HTBI primer set. One entry per CDR3 protein results from TCRdb running MiXCR on the multiplex PCR reads. The sample lists a few hundred thousand distinct CDR3 sequences; 18% were seen once. Between the trimmed V and J ends, which lost 2 bases and 7 bases, there was a span of 17 bases. This CDR3 is 16 amino acids long. Germline V gene lookup returns CDR1 KGHSH and CDR2 LQKENI. The source of this sequence is a woman aged 45-65 years with Graves' hyperthyroidism. The chain employs TRBV18 and TRBJ2-2, with a possible D match to TRBD1 (6 bases). Material: blood. CDR3 in amino acids: CASSPGWGQSIGELFF. CDR3 nucleotide sequence: TGTGCCAGCTCACCAGGCTGGGGGCAAAGCATCGGGGAGCTGTTTTTT.